This T cell receptor beta chain was sequenced for a study of blood T cells in healthy people across ages. Study-level points and caveats: Strong correlation linked observed beta diversity and percent naive T cells.

Turning to this clonotype: The antigen remains unidentified.

V lost 5 bases, J lost 0 bases, and 11 bases lay in between. CDR1 and CDR2 from the germline V gene are SGHTA and FQGNSA. This CDR3 is built from 15 residues. The study isolated at least 6.5 million PBMCs from each sample. Primed by a sample-barcoded 5' primer and a J-beta primer mix, a second PCR proceeded for roughly 6 to 12 cycles. Each CDR3 protein is one row after TCRdb ran MiXCR on the 5' RACE reads. The data hold over 1,500,000 distinct CDR3 sequences, with 40% to 55% observed a single time. The sequencing sample was made of blood. This TCR was sampled from a woman in her forties in good health. J is TRBJ1-5 and V is TRBV7-2; TRBD1 is a possible D gene (5 bases). CDR3 nucleotides: TGTGCCAGCAGCCCACAGGCAGTTAGCAATCAGCCCCAGCATTTT. This gives the protein CASSPQAVSNQPQHF.